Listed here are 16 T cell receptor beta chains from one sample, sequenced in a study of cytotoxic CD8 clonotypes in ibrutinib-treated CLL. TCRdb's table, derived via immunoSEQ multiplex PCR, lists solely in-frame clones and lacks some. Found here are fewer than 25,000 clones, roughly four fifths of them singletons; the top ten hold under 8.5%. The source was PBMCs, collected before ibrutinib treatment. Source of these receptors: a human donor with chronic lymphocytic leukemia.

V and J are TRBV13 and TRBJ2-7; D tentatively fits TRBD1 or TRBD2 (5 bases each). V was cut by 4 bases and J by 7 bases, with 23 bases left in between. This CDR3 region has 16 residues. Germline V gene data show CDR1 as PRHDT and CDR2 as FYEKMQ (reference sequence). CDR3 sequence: CASSWTPGQVVGEQYF. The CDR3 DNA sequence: TGTGCCAGCAGCTGGACCCCGGGGCAGGTGGTAGGGGAGCAGTACTTC.

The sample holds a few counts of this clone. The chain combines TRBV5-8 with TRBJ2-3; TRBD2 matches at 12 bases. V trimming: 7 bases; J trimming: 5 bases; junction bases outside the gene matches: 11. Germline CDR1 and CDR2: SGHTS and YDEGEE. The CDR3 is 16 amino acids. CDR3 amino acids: CASRPASGRAVDTQYF. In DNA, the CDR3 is TGTGCCAGCCGGCCGGCTAGCGGGAGGGCCGTAGATACGCAGTATTTT.

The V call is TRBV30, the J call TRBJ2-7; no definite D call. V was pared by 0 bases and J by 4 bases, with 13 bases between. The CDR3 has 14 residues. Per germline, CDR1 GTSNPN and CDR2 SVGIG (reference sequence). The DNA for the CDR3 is TGTGCCTGGAGTGTACAAAACGGAATATACGAGCAGTACTTC. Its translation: CAWSVQNGIYEQYF.

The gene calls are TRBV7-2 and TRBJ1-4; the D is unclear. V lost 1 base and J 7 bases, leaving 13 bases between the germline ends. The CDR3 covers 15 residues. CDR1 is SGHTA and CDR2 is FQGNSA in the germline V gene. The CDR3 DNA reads TGTGCCAGCAGCTTAGAAAGGGTCTGGGGTGAAAAACTGTTTTTT. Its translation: CASSLERVWGEKLFF.

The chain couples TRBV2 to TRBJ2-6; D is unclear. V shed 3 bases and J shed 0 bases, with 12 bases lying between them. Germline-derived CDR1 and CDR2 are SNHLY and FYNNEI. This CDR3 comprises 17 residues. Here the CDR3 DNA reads TGTGCCAGCAGTGACCTCTCGGCGGCCTCTGGGGCCAACGTCCTGACTTTC. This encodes CASSDLSAASGANVLTF.

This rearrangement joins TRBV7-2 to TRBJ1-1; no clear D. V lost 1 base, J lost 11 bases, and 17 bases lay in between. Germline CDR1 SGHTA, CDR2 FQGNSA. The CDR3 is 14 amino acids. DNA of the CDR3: TGTGCCAGCAGCTTAGAACGATGGGCCCAATCGGCTTTCTTT. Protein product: CASSLERWAQSAFF.

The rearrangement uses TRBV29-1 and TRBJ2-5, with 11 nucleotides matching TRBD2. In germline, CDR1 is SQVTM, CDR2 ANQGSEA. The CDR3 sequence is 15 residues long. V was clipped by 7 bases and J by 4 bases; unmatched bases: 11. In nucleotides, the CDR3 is TGCAGCGCGGAAACTAGCGGGGGAATGGGAGAGACCCAGTACTTC. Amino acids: CSAETSGGMGETQYF. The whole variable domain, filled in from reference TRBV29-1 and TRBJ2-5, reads SAVISQKPSRDICQRGTSLTIQCQVDSQVTMMFWYRQQPGQSLTLIATANQGSEATYESGFVIDKFPISRPNLTFSTLTVSNMSPEDSSIYLCSAETSGGMGETQYFGPGTRLLVL.

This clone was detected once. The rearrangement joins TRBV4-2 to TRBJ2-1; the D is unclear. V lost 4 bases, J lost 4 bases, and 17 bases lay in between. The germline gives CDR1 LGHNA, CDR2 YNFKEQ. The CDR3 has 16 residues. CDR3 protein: CASSRSSDWPYNEQFF. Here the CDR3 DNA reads TGTGCCAGCAGCCGGAGCTCAGACTGGCCATACAATGAGCAGTTCTTC.

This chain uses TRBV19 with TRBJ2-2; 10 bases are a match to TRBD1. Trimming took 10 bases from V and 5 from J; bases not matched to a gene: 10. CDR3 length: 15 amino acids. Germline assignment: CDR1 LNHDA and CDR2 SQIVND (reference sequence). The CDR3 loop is CATSPLDRGTGELFF. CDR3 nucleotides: TGTGCCACCAGTCCACTGGACAGGGGGACCGGGGAGCTGTTTTTT.

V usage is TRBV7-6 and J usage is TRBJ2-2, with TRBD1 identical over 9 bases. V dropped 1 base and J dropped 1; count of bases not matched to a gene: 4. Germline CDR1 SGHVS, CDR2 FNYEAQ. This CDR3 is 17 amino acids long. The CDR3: CASSLDTGGGNTGELFF. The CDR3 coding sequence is TGTGCCAGCAGCTTAGATACAGGGGGCGGGAACACCGGGGAGCTGTTTTTT.

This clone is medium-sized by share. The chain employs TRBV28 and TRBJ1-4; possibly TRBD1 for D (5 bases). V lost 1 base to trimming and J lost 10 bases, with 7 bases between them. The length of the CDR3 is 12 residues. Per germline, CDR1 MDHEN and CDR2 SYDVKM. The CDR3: CASSLLRGKLFF. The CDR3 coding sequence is TGTGCCAGCAGTTTATTAAGGGGAAAACTGTTTTTT.

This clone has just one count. For the CDR3, the DNA is TGTGCCTGGAGCGTTATGCACGAGCAGTACTTC. Translating it yields CAWSVMHEQYF. The V gene is TRBV30, the J gene TRBJ2-7; D remains ambiguous. The CDR3 is 11 amino acids. The V end was cut by 3 bases, the J end by 5 bases, with 8 bases between. Germline CDR1 and CDR2: GTSNPN and SVGIG (reference sequence).

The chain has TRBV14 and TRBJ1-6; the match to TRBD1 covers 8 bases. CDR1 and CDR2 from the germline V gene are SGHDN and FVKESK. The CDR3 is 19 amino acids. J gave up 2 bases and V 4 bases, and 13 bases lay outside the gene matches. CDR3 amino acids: CASSPRTGTDRTYNSPLHF. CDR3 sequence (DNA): TGTGCCAGCAGCCCTCGGACAGGGACTGATAGGACCTATAATTCACCCCTCCACTTT. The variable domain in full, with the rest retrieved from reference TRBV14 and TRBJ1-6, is EAGVTQFPSHSVIEKGQTVTLRCDPISGHDNLYWYRRVMGKEIKFLLHFVKESKQDESGMPNNRFLAERTGGTYSTLKVQPAELEDSGVYFCASSPRTGTDRTYNSPLHFGNGTRLTVT.

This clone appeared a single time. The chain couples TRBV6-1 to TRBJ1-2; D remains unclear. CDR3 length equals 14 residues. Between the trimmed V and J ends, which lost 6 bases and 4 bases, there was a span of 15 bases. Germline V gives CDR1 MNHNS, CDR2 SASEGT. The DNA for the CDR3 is TGTGCCAGCAGAACTTATGGACTGGCCTATGGCTACACCTTC. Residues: CASRTYGLAYGYTF.

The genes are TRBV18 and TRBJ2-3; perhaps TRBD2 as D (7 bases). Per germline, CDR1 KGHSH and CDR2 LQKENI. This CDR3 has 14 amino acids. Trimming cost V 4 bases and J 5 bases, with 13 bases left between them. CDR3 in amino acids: CASSRGGGRDTQYF. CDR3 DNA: TGTGCCAGCTCACGGGGGGGCGGAAGAGATACGCAGTATTTT.

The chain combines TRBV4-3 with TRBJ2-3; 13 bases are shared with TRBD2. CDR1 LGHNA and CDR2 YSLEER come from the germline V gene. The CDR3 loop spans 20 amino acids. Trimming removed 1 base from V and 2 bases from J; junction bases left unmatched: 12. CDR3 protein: CASSQARTSGSKATTDTQYF. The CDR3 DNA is TGCGCCAGCAGCCAAGCTAGGACTAGCGGGAGTAAGGCGACCACAGATACGCAGTATTTT.